The 7 T cell receptor beta chains given below trace back to one sample, sequenced in a study of graft-versus-host responses after intestinal transplantation. No antigens are known for them. The method was immunoSEQ multiplex PCR; TCRdb's version includes in-frame clones alone and lacks a portion of them. The repertoire consists of approximately 100,000 clones, with 93% occurring once and the leading ten covering under 1.5%. This sample comprised unstimulated CD8+ T cells sorted from spleen or lymph node cells, obtained before intestinal transplant. Source of these receptors: a human donor who received an intestinal transplant.

This sequence joins TRBV7-9 and TRBJ1-2; 7 bases line up with TRBD1. Germline CDR1 SEHNR, CDR2 FQNEAQ (reference sequence). This CDR3 is built from 13 residues. V shed 5 bases, J shed 2 bases, and the junction held 2 bases outside the gene matches. The CDR3 loop is CASSPGQNYGYTF. CDR3 bases: TGTGCCAGCAGCCCGGGACAGAACTATGGCTACACCTTC.

The V and J genes are TRBV10-3 and TRBJ2-1, with TRBD2 matching over 7 bases. The length of the CDR3 is 13 residues. The V and J ends lost 1 base and 7 bases, in that order; junction bases with no gene match: 1. Germline V CDR1 and CDR2: ENHRY, SYGVKD. The CDR3: CAISELLANEQFF. The CDR3 DNA is TGTGCCATCAGTGAGTTACTAGCGAATGAGCAGTTCTTC.

The rearrangement links TRBV27 to TRBJ2-1; 9 positions agree with TRBD2. This CDR3 is 15 amino acids long. Germline V lookup: CDR1 MNHEY, CDR2 SMNVEV (reference sequence). Trimming at V came to 6 bases and at J to 3 bases, leaving 6 bases not matched to a gene. The DNA of the CDR3 is TGTGCCAGCAGCAAAAGCGGGGGGTACTACAATGAGCAGTTCTTC. The encoded protein is CASSKSGGYYNEQFF.

V usage is TRBV28 and J usage is TRBJ1-1; D is perhaps TRBD1 (5 bases). Trimming removed 6 bases from V and 1 base from J, with 9 bases in between. CDR3 length equals 13 residues. Germline V gene lookup returns CDR1 MDHEN and CDR2 SYDVKM. The CDR3 here is CASRLGANTEAFF. CDR3 coding DNA: TGTGCCAGCAGACTAGGGGCGAACACTGAAGCTTTCTTT.

This rearrangement joins TRBV4-1 to TRBJ2-7, with D hard to call. CDR3 size: 15 residues. The V and J ends lost 0 bases and 0 bases respectively, with 9 bases between them. Germline V gene lookup returns CDR1 MGHRA and CDR2 YSYEKL. For the CDR3, the DNA is TGCGCCAGCAGCCAAGAAACCCGGCCCTCCTACGAGCAGTACTTC. Encoded protein: CASSQETRPSYEQYF.

This clone was recorded once. This sequence joins TRBV4-1 and TRBJ1-6; D ambiguous. V gave up 2 bases and J gave up 7 bases, with 9 bases separating them. CDR1 MGHRA and CDR2 YSYEKL come from the germline V gene. This CDR3 is 14 amino acids long. CDR3 amino acids: CASSQWVGNSPLHF. DNA for the CDR3: TGCGCCAGCAGCCAATGGGTGGGGAATTCACCCCTCCACTTT.

This rearrangement joins TRBV4-1 to TRBJ1-4; 7 positions match TRBD1. The CDR3 is 14 amino acids. The V and J ends lost 4 bases and 6 bases, in that order; junction bases with no gene match: 5. The V gene's germline CDR1 is MGHRA and CDR2 YSYEKL. CDR3 amino acids: CASSLVRGDEKLFF. The CDR3 DNA reads as TGCGCCAGCAGCCTCGTCAGGGGGGATGAAAAACTGTTTTTT.